A single sample gave rise to the 23 T cell receptor beta chains below, sequenced in a study of OX40 agonist ivuxolimab in advanced cancers. Only in-frame clones appear in the TCRdb table, and some are missing; sequencing was by immunoSEQ multiplex PCR. The data show roughly 60,000 clones, roughly 86% seen once. Sample: CD4+ or CD8+ T cells sorted from blood, taken in a trial of the OX40 agonist ivuxolimab. The receptors derive from an adult with an advanced solid tumor such as melanoma, head and neck, liver or kidney cancer.

V is TRBV7-2 and J is TRBJ2-5, with TRBD2 as a possible D gene (6 bases). V was cut by 4 bases and J by 1 base, with 13 bases left in between. The CDR3 spans 15 residues. In germline, CDR1 is SGHTA, CDR2 FQGNSA. In DNA form, the CDR3 reads TGTGCCAGCAGCTCGTTTGGCGGGACCCAAGAGACCCAGTACTTC. Translation: CASSSFGGTQETQYF.

The chain carries TRBV13 and TRBJ1-2; 7 nucleotides align to TRBD1. Per germline, CDR1 PRHDT and CDR2 FYEKMQ (reference sequence). The CDR3 runs 15 residues. J gave up 1 base and V 5 bases, and 7 bases lay outside the gene matches. The CDR3 coding sequence is TGTGCCAGCAGCGCAAGACAGGGTGTTAACTATGGCTACACCTTC. Encoded protein: CASSARQGVNYGYTF.

The chain joins TRBV4-3 to TRBJ1-6; unclear D gene. V lost 4 bases, J lost 5 bases, and 6 bases lay in between. Germline V gives CDR1 LGHNA, CDR2 YSLEER. The CDR3 has 13 residues. The CDR3: CASSPDHNSPLHF. CDR3 sequence (DNA): TGCGCCAGCAGCCCGGATCATAATTCACCCCTCCACTTT.

The V gene is TRBV5-1, the J gene TRBJ2-7; tentatively, D is TRBD1 (5 bases). Deletions cut 3 bases from V and 0 bases from J, with 10 bases between. The germline V gene has CDR1 SGHRS and CDR2 YFSETQ. The CDR3 length is 14 residues. CDR3 in amino acids: CASSWTRNSYEQYF. Written as DNA, the CDR3 is TGCGCCAGCAGCTGGACACGAAACTCCTACGAGCAGTACTTC.

The V gene is TRBV18, the J gene TRBJ2-5, with D perhaps TRBD1 (5 bases). CDR3 length equals 13 residues. Trimming removed 6 bases from V and 4 bases from J, with 12 bases in between. Germline CDR1 is KGHSH and CDR2 is LQKENI. For the CDR3, the DNA is TGTGCCAGCTCCCCGACAGAGATAGAGACCCAGTACTTC. It translates to CASSPTEIETQYF.

V is TRBV5-4 and J is TRBJ2-5; 16 positions agree with TRBD2. CDR1 is SGHNT and CDR2 is YYREEE in the germline V gene (reference sequence). J was trimmed by 13 bases and V by 0 bases; bases with no gene match: 6. The CDR3 runs 15 residues. CDR3 nucleotides: TGTGCCAGCAGCTTGGACGGGGGACTAGCGGGAGGGCGGTACTTC. It specifies CASSLDGGLAGGRYF.

The chain is built from TRBV23-1 and TRBJ2-7; D is undetermined. TRBV23-1 is an open reading frame, and its role is uncertain. This CDR3 spans 16 amino acids. V was clipped by 6 bases and J by 3 bases, with 21 bases between them. CDR3 region: CASSPSRAFYFYEQYF. The CDR3 DNA follows: TGCGCCAGCAGCCCTTCTCGGGCTTTTTATTTCTACGAGCAGTACTTC.

This clone was seen more than once but under ten times. The chain couples TRBV11-2 to TRBJ2-7; 11 bases align to TRBD2. The ends lost 5 bases at V and 6 bases at J; junction bases unmatched: 9. This CDR3 comprises 15 residues. CDR1 SGHAT and CDR2 FQNNGV come from the germline V gene. CDR3 DNA sequence: TGTGCCAGCAGCCACCCTCGGCTAGCGGGAGGCGAGCAGTACTTC. Translated: CASSHPRLAGGEQYF.

The V and J genes are TRBV28 and TRBJ2-1, with D possibly matching TRBD1 (6 bases). CDR1 MDHEN and CDR2 SYDVKM come from the germline V gene. The CDR3 runs 12 residues. V lost 3 bases to trimming and J lost 7 bases, with 7 bases between them. The CDR3, as DNA: TGTGCCAGCAGTTTGAGGGGGAATGAGCAGTTCTTC. Its translation: CASSLRGNEQFF. The full variable domain, completed using reference TRBV28 and TRBJ2-1, is DVKVTQSSRYLVKRTGEKVFLECVQDMDHENMFWYRQDPGLGLRLIYFSYDVKMKEKGDIPEGYSVSREKKERFSLILESASTNQTSMYLCASSLRGNEQFFGPGTRLTVL.

V and J are TRBV5-1 and TRBJ1-2; TRBD1 is a possible D gene (5 bases). The CDR3 has 13 amino acids. The V gene's germline CDR1 is SGHRS and CDR2 YFSETQ. V was clipped by 0 bases and J by 6 bases, with 9 bases between them. The CDR3 coding sequence is TGCGCCAGCAGCTTGGTTTCAGGGCATGGCTACACCTTC. Its translation is CASSLVSGHGYTF.

The chain employs TRBV7-2 and TRBJ2-3; no reliable D call. The germline V gene encodes CDR1 SGHTA and CDR2 FQGNSA. The CDR3 consists of 17 residues. V shed 2 bases and J shed 1 base, with 16 bases lying between them. The CDR3 DNA is TGTGCCAGCAGCTTATCGTGGGATCCCCAGGGCACAGATACGCAGTATTTT. Translation: CASSLSWDPQGTDTQYF.

The rearrangement links TRBV5-4 to TRBJ2-3; unclear D gene. This CDR3 is built from 14 residues. The germline CDR1 and CDR2 sequences are SGHNT and YYREEE (reference sequence). The germline V and J ends were trimmed by 4 bases and 4 bases, with 13 bases remaining between them. CDR3: CASSINPIPDTQYF. The CDR3 nucleotides read TGTGCCAGCAGCATTAATCCCATTCCAGATACGCAGTATTTT.

The chain combines TRBV7-8 with TRBJ2-6; D uncertain. Deletions cut 2 bases from V and 0 bases from J, with 5 bases between. CDR1 SGHVS and CDR2 FQNEAQ come from the germline V gene. The CDR3 spans 15 residues. Here the CDR3 reads CASSLTGSGANVLTF. In nucleotides, the CDR3 is TGTGCCAGCAGCTTAACCGGCTCTGGGGCCAACGTCCTGACTTTC.

This chain links TRBV5-8 with TRBJ2-5; weak D call: TRBD1 (6 bases). This CDR3 has 13 amino acids. Germline CDR1 is SGHTS and CDR2 is YDEGEE. The V end was cut by 3 bases, the J end by 8 bases, with 14 bases between. CDR3 DNA sequence: TGTGCCAGCAGCTCCCCAACAGGGTTAACCCAGTACTTC. Translating it yields CASSSPTGLTQYF.

The CDR3 region is CASSVERTYEQYF. The CDR3 DNA reads as TGTGCCAGCAGTGTTGAGCGGACCTACGAGCAGTACTTC. This sequence joins TRBV6-1 and TRBJ2-7, with D perhaps matching TRBD2 (5 bases). V was shortened by 4 bases and J by 2 bases, with 9 bases between the two germline ends. The CDR3 has 13 residues. Germline V gene lookup returns CDR1 MNHNS and CDR2 SASEGT.

This clone appeared a few times. The V call is TRBV11-1, the J call TRBJ1-3; D is uncertain. The ends were cut back, 5 bases at V and 0 bases at J, with 8 bases in the middle. The CDR3 runs to 14 residues. The V gene's germline CDR1 is SGHAT and CDR2 FQDESV (reference sequence). The CDR3, as DNA: TGTGCCAGCAGCAACCGGGCCTCTGGAAACACCATATATTTT. This sequence encodes CASSNRASGNTIYF.

The V call is TRBV5-4, the J call TRBJ2-1, with 7 bases lining up with TRBD2. CDR1 and CDR2 (germline): SGHNT, YYREEE (reference sequence). The V segment lost 0 bases and the J segment 7 bases; nucleotides outside the gene matches: 7. The CDR3 consists of 15 residues. CDR3 residues: CASSLAAASGNEQFF. The CDR3, as DNA: TGTGCCAGCAGCTTGGCAGCGGCTAGCGGTAATGAGCAGTTCTTC.

V gene TRBV7-2 combines with J gene TRBJ2-1, with D possibly TRBD2 on 6 matching bases. Germline V CDR1 and CDR2: SGHTA, FQGNSA. With 6 bases removed from V and 11 bases from J, the gap between germline ends came to 14 bases. The CDR3 runs 12 residues. The CDR3 is CASSRLGSKQFF. CDR3 in DNA: TGTGCCAGCAGTCGACTAGGGTCCAAGCAGTTCTTC. Drawing the rest from reference TRBV7-2 and TRBJ2-1, the complete variable domain is GAGVSQSPSNKVTEKGKDVELRCDPISGHTALYWYRQSLGQGLEFLIYFQGNSAPDKSGLPSDRFSAERTGGSVSTLTIQRTQQEDSAVYLCASSRLGSKQFFGPGTRLTVL.

This sequence joins TRBV28 and TRBJ2-6; 10 bases are shared with TRBD1. With 4 bases clipped from V and 2 bases from J, the junction kept 5 bases outside the gene matches. Germline CDR1 reads MDHEN; CDR2 reads SYDVKM. The CDR3 spans 17 residues. The CDR3 nucleotides read TGTGCCAGCAGTTCCCGGGGACAGGGGACTGGGGCCAACGTCCTGACTTTC. This encodes CASSSRGQGTGANVLTF.

This clone was counted between two and nine times. The genes are TRBV7-9 and TRBJ2-3; 7 bases match TRBD2. This CDR3 spans 16 amino acids. V trimming: 4 bases; J trimming: 6 bases; junction bases outside the gene matches: 13. Germline V lookup: CDR1 SEHNR, CDR2 FQNEAQ (reference sequence). Here the CDR3 reads CASSYQRSGKGDTQYF. CDR3 in DNA: TGTGCCAGCAGCTACCAAAGGAGCGGGAAAGGGGATACGCAGTATTTT.

The chain uses TRBV9 and TRBJ1-1; D call uncertain. The CDR3 sequence is 15 residues long. Germline CDR1 is SGDLS and CDR2 is YYNGEE. The V end lost 1 base, the J end lost 5 bases, and 15 bases lay between the germline ends. CDR3: CASSVQKSGVTEAFF. The CDR3 DNA follows: TGTGCCAGCAGCGTACAGAAATCTGGGGTTACTGAAGCTTTCTTT.

The CDR3 sequence: CASSRGTSGRTQYF. The DNA of the CDR3 is TGTGCCAGCAGTCGTGGGACTAGCGGGAGAACCCAGTACTTC. V is TRBV7-2 and J is TRBJ2-5; 14 positions match TRBD2. V was pared by 6 bases and J by 8 bases, with 5 bases of the junction left unmatched. Germline V lookup: CDR1 SGHTA, CDR2 FQGNSA. The length of the CDR3 is 14 residues.

The chain combines TRBV10-3 with TRBJ2-1; D is possibly TRBD1 or TRBD2 (5 bases each). The CDR3 has 16 amino acids. Germline V CDR1 and CDR2: ENHRY, SYGVKD. Trimming took off 10 bases at V and 0 bases at J, with 19 bases between the two ends. In DNA form, the CDR3 reads TGTGCCACCAGGACAACGGGGCCGGGCTCCTACAATGAGCAGTTCTTC. Its translation is CATRTTGPGSYNEQFF.